This TCR beta chain was sequenced for a study of technical replicates of blood from a few donors. Germline V gene sequence: CDR1 SGHAT, CDR2 FQNNGV. This CDR3 has 14 amino acids. With 2 bases removed from V and 3 bases from J, the gap between germline ends came to 9 bases. Sequencing was performed with immunoSEQ multiplex PCR; in TCRdb, only in-frame clones are kept and a portion is missing. The data show about 62,000 clones, with 89% seen just once and around 5.1% held by the top ten. This sequence joins TRBV11-2 and TRBJ2-3, with a possible D match to TRBD2 (5 bases). The TCR comes from a human donor in good health. Some clones in this sample may be carry-over from other donors' samples. Sequencing was done on a sample of PBMCs. The CDR3 here is CASSLRRGTDTQYF. CDR3 DNA sequence: TGTGCCAGCAGCTTACGTCGCGGGACAGATACGCAGTATTTT.